These 32 T cell receptor beta chains were sequenced from one sample in a study of T cell repertoires in cytomegalovirus infection. TCRdb ran MiXCR on the reads and lists one entry per CDR3 protein. The sample lists 150,000 to 200,000 distinct CDR3 sequences; about 20% were seen once. The specimen sequenced was PBMCs. The receptors were sampled from a human donor in good health (CMV status not recorded). Some clones in this sample may be carry-over from other donors' samples.

This clonotype was seen a handful of times. CDR3 coding DNA: TGTGCCAGCAGAGTGCTGGATACTCAGCCCCAGCATTTT. Protein product: CASRVLDTQPQHF. This chain connects TRBV6-6 to TRBJ1-5; no firm D call. The CDR3 covers 13 residues. Trimming removed 6 bases at V and 6 bases at J, with 12 bases between. Germline V CDR1 and CDR2: MNHNY, SVGAGI (reference sequence).

This clonotype was recorded a few times. V gene TRBV7-9 combines with J gene TRBJ2-5; 10 bases fit TRBD1. The J segment lost 2 bases and the V segment lost 4 bases, leaving 7 bases of the junction unmatched. From germline, CDR1 is SEHNR and CDR2 FQNEAQ (reference sequence). This CDR3 comprises 16 residues. CDR3 sequence reads: CASSSFDRGRQETQYF. The CDR3 nucleotides are TGTGCCAGCAGCTCTTTCGACAGGGGGCGTCAAGAGACCCAGTACTTC.

CDR3 bases: TGTGCCAGCAGCACGCTAGCGGAGGGCACAGATACGCAGTATTTT. Translated: CASSTLAEGTDTQYF. This chain uses TRBV11-3 with TRBJ2-3, with TRBD2 matching 7 bases. Germline-derived CDR1 and CDR2 are SGHNT and YENEEA. Trimming cost V 5 bases and J 1 base; bases outside gene matches: 6. This CDR3 is built from 15 residues.

V is TRBV6-2 or TRBV6-3 and J is TRBJ2-3; 7 bases map to TRBD1. Germline CDR1 reads MNHEY; CDR2 reads SVGEGT. The CDR3 runs to 15 residues. Trimming at V came to 5 bases and at J to 1 base, leaving 6 bases not matched to a gene. The CDR3 nucleotides are TGTGCCAGCAGTACCCTTGGACAGGGCACAGATACGCAGTATTTT. Translated: CASSTLGQGTDTQYF.

Many counts were recorded for this clonotype. The rearrangement uses TRBV4-3 and TRBJ2-7; 7 bases are a match to TRBD2. Germline V gene sequence: CDR1 LGHNA, CDR2 YSLEER. The trim removed 1 base at V and 1 base at J, leaving 4 bases unmatched. The CDR3 totals 15 residues. The CDR3 reads CASSQGGGRSYEQYF. The DNA for the CDR3 is TGCGCCAGCAGCCAAGGGGGCGGGAGATCCTACGAGCAGTACTTC.

V is TRBV27 and J is TRBJ2-1; the match to TRBD2 covers 14 bases. CDR1 MNHEY and CDR2 SMNVEV come from the germline V gene (reference sequence). The trim removed 3 bases at V and 4 bases at J, leaving 14 bases unmatched. This CDR3 has 20 residues. The CDR3 nucleotides read TGTGCCAGCAGTTTGCTGCATACCGGGACTAGCGGGAGATGGTACAATGAGCAGTTCTTC. Residues: CASSLLHTGTSGRWYNEQFF.

This clonotype was seen many times. The chain carries TRBV7-2 and TRBJ1-5; D is unresolved. Germline loops: CDR1 SGHTA, CDR2 FQGNSA. V was shortened by 1 base and J by 2 bases, with 9 bases between the two germline ends. The length of the CDR3 is 15 residues. CDR3 DNA sequence: TGTGCCAGCAGCTTAGGGGGATCGGGCAATCAGCCCCAGCATTTT. Its translation: CASSLGGSGNQPQHF.

This clonotype was detected many times. The chain uses TRBV7-8 and TRBJ2-7, with D possibly TRBD2 on 5 matching bases. The CDR3 is made up of 15 amino acids. The V end was cut by 5 bases, the J end by 3 bases, with 17 bases between. From germline, CDR1 is SGHVS and CDR2 FQNEAQ. In DNA form, the CDR3 reads TGTGCCAGCAGCCTGGCGGCGGGTCCTGACTACGAGCAGTACTTC. Translated: CASSLAAGPDYEQYF.

The chain couples TRBV20-1 to TRBJ2-7; possible D gene TRBD1, 5 bases. V was cut by 5 bases and J by 0 bases, with 11 bases left in between. Germline V CDR1 and CDR2: DFQATT, SNEGSKA (reference sequence). The CDR3 contains 13 residues. CDR3 loop: CSASGPYSYEQYF. CDR3 DNA sequence: TGCAGTGCTTCAGGGCCGTACTCCTACGAGCAGTACTTC.

This chain links TRBV10-3 with TRBJ1-3; 7 nucleotides agree with TRBD1. The junction had 3 bases not matched to a gene; V was cut back by 4 bases and J by 3 bases. Germline values: CDR1 ENHRY, CDR2 SYGVKD. The CDR3 spans 14 residues. The CDR3: CAISARQGGNTIYF. The CDR3 DNA is TGTGCCATCAGTGCAAGACAGGGTGGAAACACCATATATTTT.

The chain employs TRBV29-1 and TRBJ2-1; D remains unclear. Trimming removed 2 bases at V and 4 bases at J, with 9 bases between. The CDR3 sequence is 13 residues long. The V gene's germline CDR1 is SQVTM and CDR2 ANQGSEA. The DNA of the CDR3 is TGCAGCGTTGAACAGGTTCCGTACAATGAGCAGTTCTTC. Translated: CSVEQVPYNEQFF.

This clonotype was seen only a few times. This chain uses TRBV7-2 with TRBJ2-5; D unresolved. Trimming left V 0 bases short and J 7 bases short, with 6 bases between. Germline lookup yields CDR1 SGHTA and CDR2 FQGNSA. The CDR3 is 12 amino acids. The CDR3 loop is CASSLASGTQYF. The CDR3 DNA is TGTGCCAGCAGCTTAGCGAGTGGGACCCAGTACTTC. The full variable domain, its missing parts supplied by reference TRBV7-2 and TRBJ2-5, is GAGVSQSPSNKVTEKGKDVELRCDPISGHTALYWYRQSLGQGLEFLIYFQGNSAPDKSGLPSDRFSAERTGGSVSTLTIQRTQQEDSAVYLCASSLASGTQYFGPGTRLLVL.

This chain uses TRBV14 with TRBJ1-1; TRBD1 is a possible D gene (6 bases). The germline V gene encodes CDR1 SGHDN and CDR2 FVKESK. V was clipped by 4 bases and J by 6 bases, with 18 bases between them. The CDR3 has 15 residues. The CDR3 protein is CASSRLQGPVAEAFF. The CDR3 nucleotides read TGTGCCAGCAGCCGATTACAGGGTCCTGTGGCTGAAGCTTTCTTT.

The V call is TRBV28, the J call TRBJ2-2; TRBD2 matches 7 bases. Germline V CDR1 and CDR2: MDHEN, SYDVKM. V was clipped by 4 bases and J by 4 bases; unmatched bases: 6. The CDR3 consists of 15 residues. DNA of the CDR3: TGTGCCAGCAGTTGGGGGAGGGCCCTCACCGGGGAGCTGTTTTTT. This translates into CASSWGRALTGELFF.

This clonotype was seen a handful of times. The chain links TRBV12-3 or TRBV12-4 to TRBJ1-2; the D is unclear. Trimming pared 1 base from V and 1 base from J, leaving 10 bases between. The CDR3 spans 15 residues. The CDR3, as DNA: TGTGCCAGCAGTTTAGGGCCCGGCAATAACTATGGCTACACCTTC. As protein: CASSLGPGNNYGYTF.

This clonotype was detected a few times. The J gene is TRBJ2-1, the V gene TRBV27; 7 bases line up with TRBD1. After removal of 3 bases from V and 5 bases from J, the junction contained 10 bases not matched to a gene. Germline V CDR1 and CDR2: MNHEY, SMNVEV (reference sequence). This CDR3 contains 16 residues. DNA for the CDR3: TGTGCCAGCAGTTTTATGGTGACAGGGTTAAACAATGAGCAGTTCTTC. Protein product: CASSFMVTGLNNEQFF.

The chain employs TRBV28 and TRBJ2-5; tentatively, D is TRBD2 (6 bases). Germline lookup yields CDR1 MDHEN and CDR2 SYDVKM. Trimming pared 2 bases from V and 5 bases from J, leaving 12 bases between. CDR3 length equals 14 residues. CDR3: CASSLGGKGETQYF. DNA of the CDR3: TGTGCCAGCAGTTTAGGCGGGAAGGGGGAGACCCAGTACTTC. Based on the CDR3 plus reference TRBV28 and TRBJ2-5, the full variable domain is DVKVTQSSRYLVKRTGEKVFLECVQDMDHENMFWYRQDPGLGLRLIYFSYDVKMKEKGDIPEGYSVSREKKERFSLILESASTNQTSMYLCASSLGGKGETQYFGPGTRLLVL.

The sample holds a few counts of this clonotype. This chain connects TRBV28 to TRBJ2-6, with D perhaps TRBD2 (6 bases). V was clipped by 3 bases and J by 0 bases, with 6 bases between them. CDR1 is MDHEN and CDR2 is SYDVKM in the germline V gene. The CDR3 loop spans 15 amino acids. This chain's CDR3 is CASSFGSSGANVLTF. DNA for the CDR3: TGTGCCAGCAGTTTCGGGAGCTCTGGGGCCAACGTCCTGACTTTC.

This clonotype turned up a few times. V gene TRBV5-1 combines with J gene TRBJ2-2; D is possibly TRBD1 (6 bases). From germline, CDR1 is SGHRS and CDR2 YFSETQ. With 3 bases removed from V and 7 bases from J, the gap between germline ends came to 10 bases. This CDR3 comprises 13 residues. CDR3 nucleotides: TGCGCCAGCAGCTGGACAGAAGTCGGGGAGCTGTTTTTT. This sequence encodes CASSWTEVGELFF.

This clonotype was seen many times. The genes are TRBV7-2 and TRBJ2-5; D gene unclear. This CDR3 has 13 amino acids. V was cut by 5 bases and J by 5 bases, with 12 bases left in between. The germline V gene encodes CDR1 SGHTA and CDR2 FQGNSA. The DNA of the CDR3 is TGTGCCAGCAGCAAGCAAACCGGGGAGACCCAGTACTTC. Amino acids: CASSKQTGETQYF.

As DNA, the CDR3 is TGTGCCAGCAAAGTAGGGGCAAGCTCTGGAAACACCATATATTTT. Its translation: CASKVGASSGNTIYF. The chain carries TRBV6-1 and TRBJ1-3; possible D gene TRBD1, 5 bases. This CDR3 region has 15 residues. The V end was cut by 7 bases, the J end by 0 bases, with 13 bases between. Germline CDR1 and CDR2: MNHNS and SASEGT.

This clonotype occurred a few times. This rearrangement joins TRBV5-1 to TRBJ2-1; 13 bases are a match to TRBD2. This CDR3 has 16 amino acids. In germline, CDR1 is SGHRS, CDR2 YFSETQ. V gave up 3 bases and J gave up 7 bases; unmatched junction bases: 7. The CDR3 region is CASSSGLAGPQNEQFF. The CDR3 DNA is TGCGCCAGCAGCTCGGGACTAGCGGGGCCTCAGAATGAGCAGTTCTTC.

This clonotype was observed many times. V usage is TRBV28 and J usage is TRBJ2-2, with D perhaps TRBD2 (6 bases). CDR3 length equals 16 residues. Between the trimmed V and J ends, which lost 7 bases and 0 bases, there was a span of 15 bases. CDR1 is MDHEN and CDR2 is SYDVKM in the germline V gene. Here the CDR3 DNA reads TGTGCCAGCATTGGGGGAGGAACAGCGAACACCGGGGAGCTGTTTTTT. Protein product: CASIGGGTANTGELFF.

The V and J genes are TRBV29-1 and TRBJ2-7, with TRBD2 matching over 7 bases. The V gene's germline CDR1 is SQVTM and CDR2 ANQGSEA. The V and J ends lost 4 bases and 4 bases, in that order; junction bases with no gene match: 4. The CDR3 consists of 12 residues. The CDR3 nucleotides read TGCAGCGTTGGGACTAGTTTATACGAGCAGTACTTC. Its translation is CSVGTSLYEQYF.

This chain connects TRBV11-2 to TRBJ2-7; no firm D call. The CDR3 is 15 amino acids. V lost 6 bases and J 1 base, leaving 16 bases between the germline ends. The germline CDR1 and CDR2 sequences are SGHAT and FQNNGV. The CDR3 region has the DNA TGTGCCAGCAGGGGCGGAGTGGGGATTTCCTACGAGCAGTACTTC. Translated: CASRGGVGISYEQYF.

This clonotype came up many times. The chain joins TRBV7-9 to TRBJ2-7; D call uncertain. The CDR3 loop spans 15 amino acids. Germline CDR1 is SEHNR and CDR2 is FQNEAQ (reference sequence). Trimming left V 0 bases short and J 4 bases short, with 13 bases between. The CDR3 is CASSLAGLVVYEQYF. The CDR3 DNA is TGTGCCAGCAGCTTAGCTGGCCTAGTAGTTTACGAGCAGTACTTC.

Note on this clonotype: This could be a read error, since a much larger clone is one nucleotide away. V and J are TRBV6-1 and TRBJ1-6; TRBD1 might be the D (6 bases). Germline values: CDR1 MNHNS, CDR2 SASEGT. The CDR3 has 16 amino acids. The CDR3 loop reads CARSESTGTYNSPLHF. The CDR3, as DNA: TGTGCCCGCAGTGAAAGTACAGGGACGTATAATTCACCCCTCCACTTT.

This clonotype was counted a few times. The chain employs TRBV6-2 or TRBV6-3 and TRBJ1-5; D is unclear. Trimming removed 0 bases at V and 3 bases at J, with 9 bases between. Germline CDR1 reads MNHEY; CDR2 reads SVGEGT. The CDR3 covers 15 residues. CDR3 residues: CASSYSRTFNQPQHF. The CDR3 bases are TGTGCCAGCAGTTACTCGAGGACCTTCAATCAGCCCCAGCATTTT.

As concerns this clonotype: With a much larger clone just one base away, this may be a read error. J is TRBJ2-1 and V is TRBV11-3; no definite D call. Trimming removed 6 bases at V and 2 bases at J, with 20 bases between. The CDR3 has 17 residues. In germline, CDR1 is SGHNT, CDR2 YENEEA. The DNA for the CDR3 is TGTGCCAGCAGATCGACCAGGCAGAGGCAGACCTACAATGAGCAGTTCTTC. Protein sequence: CASRSTRQRQTYNEQFF.

The V gene is TRBV25-1, the J gene TRBJ2-7, with 8 bases matching TRBD2. Germline V lookup: CDR1 MGHDK, CDR2 SYGVNS. Unmatched junction bases numbered 9, after V lost 8 bases and J lost 6 bases. CDR3 length equals 13 residues. The CDR3 reads CASSGGGPAEQYF. The CDR3 DNA reads TGTGCCAGCTCCGGGGGGGGGCCCGCCGAGCAGTACTTC.

This clonotype was recorded at least ten times. The rearrangement links TRBV12-3 or TRBV12-4 to TRBJ2-5; 7 bases fit TRBD1. Trimming took 8 bases from V and 9 from J; bases not matched to a gene: 18. The CDR3 spans 15 residues. The CDR3 here is CASSPGQDLPRAQYF. For the CDR3, the DNA is TGTGCCAGCTCCCCCGGACAGGACCTTCCGAGGGCCCAGTACTTC.

This sequence joins TRBV6-2 or TRBV6-3 and TRBJ2-3; no clear D. The CDR3 covers 12 residues. V lost 4 bases, J lost 3 bases, and 5 bases lay in between. Germline V CDR1 and CDR2: MNHEY, SVGEGT. CDR3 sequence (DNA): TGTGCCAGCAGTTTTCGAACAGATACGCAGTATTTT. The encoded protein is CASSFRTDTQYF.